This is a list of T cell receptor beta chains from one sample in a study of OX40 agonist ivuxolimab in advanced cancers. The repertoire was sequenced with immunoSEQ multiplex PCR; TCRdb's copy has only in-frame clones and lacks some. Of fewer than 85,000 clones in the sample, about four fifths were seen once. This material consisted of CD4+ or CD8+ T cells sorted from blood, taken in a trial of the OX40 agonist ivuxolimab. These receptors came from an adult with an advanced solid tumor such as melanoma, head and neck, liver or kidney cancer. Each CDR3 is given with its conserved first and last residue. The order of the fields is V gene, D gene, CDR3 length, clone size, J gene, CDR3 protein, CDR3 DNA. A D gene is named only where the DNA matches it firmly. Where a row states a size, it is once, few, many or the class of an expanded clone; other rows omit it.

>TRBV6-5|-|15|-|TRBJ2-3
CASARTELSTDTQYF
TGTGCCAGCGCCCGGACAGAACTTAGCACAGATACGCAGTATTTT
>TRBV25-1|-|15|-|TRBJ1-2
CASSESGASNYGYTF
TGTGCCAGCAGTGAAAGCGGAGCTTCTAACTATGGCTACACCTTC
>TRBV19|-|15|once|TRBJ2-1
CASSRTSGSYNEQFF
TGTGCCAGTAGTAGGACCAGCGGCTCCTACAATGAGCAGTTCTTC
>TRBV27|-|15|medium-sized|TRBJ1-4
CASSLVGLGDEKLFF
TGTGCCAGCAGTTTAGTCGGGTTAGGAGATGAAAAACTGTTTTTT
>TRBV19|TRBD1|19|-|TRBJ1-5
CASSGGRDRGLSSNQPQHF
TGTGCCAGTAGTGGGGGCCGGGACAGGGGGCTCTCTAGCAATCAGCCCCAGCATTTT
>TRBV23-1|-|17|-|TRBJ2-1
CASSLSRPQSSYNEQFF
TGCGCCAGCAGTCTATCGAGGCCACAGAGCTCCTACAATGAGCAGTTCTTC
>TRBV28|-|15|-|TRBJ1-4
CASTQFSGFDEKLFF
TGTGCCAGCACGCAGTTCAGCGGGTTCGATGAAAAACTGTTTTTT
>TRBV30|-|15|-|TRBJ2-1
CAWSGSGRSYNEQFF
TGTGCCTGGAGTGGTTCTGGCCGCTCCTACAATGAGCAGTTCTTC
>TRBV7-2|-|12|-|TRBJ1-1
CASSWQGREAFF
TGTGCCAGCAGCTGGCAGGGTCGGGAAGCTTTCTTT
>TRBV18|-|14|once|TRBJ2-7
CASSPSGSRYEQYF
TGTGCCAGCTCACCGAGCGGTAGCCGCTACGAGCAGTACTTC
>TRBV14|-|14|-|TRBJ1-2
CASSQGGRVYGYTF
TGTGCCAGCAGCCAAGGCGGCAGAGTCTATGGCTACACCTTC
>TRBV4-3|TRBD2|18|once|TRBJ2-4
CASSQAVPGRRAKNIQYF
TGCGCCAGCAGCCAAGCTGTCCCCGGGAGGCGAGCCAAAAACATTCAGTACTTC
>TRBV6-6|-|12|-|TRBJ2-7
CASSYEDRRTYF
TGTGCCAGCAGTTACGAGGACCGCCGGACCTACTTC
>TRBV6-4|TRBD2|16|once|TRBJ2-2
CASSHSSGRRTGELFF
TGTGCCAGCAGTCATTCTAGCGGGAGAAGAACCGGGGAGCTGTTTTTT
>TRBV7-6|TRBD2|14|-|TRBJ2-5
CASSPSGTKETQYF
TGTGCCAGCAGCCCTAGCGGCACGAAAGAGACCCAGTACTTC
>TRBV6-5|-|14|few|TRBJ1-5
CASSYGGGSQPQHF
TGTGCCAGCAGTTACGGTGGTGGGTCCCAGCCCCAGCATTTT
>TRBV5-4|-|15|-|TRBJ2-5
CASSAGPTTEETQYF
TGTGCCAGCAGCGCGGGACCGACGACGGAAGAGACCCAGTACTTC
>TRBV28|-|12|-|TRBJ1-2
CATALGNYGYTF
TGTGCCACCGCGCTGGGTAACTATGGCTACACCTTC
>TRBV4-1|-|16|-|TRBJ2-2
CASSQVSLMNTGELFF
TGCGCCAGCAGCCAAGTATCACTGATGAACACCGGGGAGCTGTTTTTT
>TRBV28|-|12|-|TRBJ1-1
CASSLGYTEAFF
TGTGCCAGCAGTTTAGGGTACACTGAAGCTTTCTTT
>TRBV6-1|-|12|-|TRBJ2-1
CAIVPGHDEQFF
TGTGCCATAGTCCCGGGGCATGATGAGCAGTTCTTC
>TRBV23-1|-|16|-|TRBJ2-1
CASSQSGRRSYNEQFF
TGCGCCAGCAGTCAATCAGGCAGACGCTCCTACAATGAGCAGTTCTTC
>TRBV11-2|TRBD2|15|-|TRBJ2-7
CASSSLAGNALEQYF
TGTGCCAGCAGCTCACTAGCGGGTAATGCCCTCGAGCAGTACTTC
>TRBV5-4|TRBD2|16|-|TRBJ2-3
CASSPGGALGTDTQYF
TGTGCCAGCAGCCCGGGGGGGGCGCTGGGGACAGATACGCAGTATTTT
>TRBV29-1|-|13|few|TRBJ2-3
CSVDAGPADTQYF
TGCAGCGTTGATGCAGGGCCCGCAGATACGCAGTATTTT
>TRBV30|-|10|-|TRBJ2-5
CAWSVETQYF
TGTGCCTGGAGTGTAGAGACCCAGTACTTC
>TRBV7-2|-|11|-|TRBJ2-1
CASSFSREQFF
TGTGCCAGCAGCTTTTCTCGGGAGCAGTTCTTC
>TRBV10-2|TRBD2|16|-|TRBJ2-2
CASSESAGADAGELFF
TGCGCCAGCAGTGAGTCAGCGGGAGCGGATGCCGGGGAGCTGTTTTTT
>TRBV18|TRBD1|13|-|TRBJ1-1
CASTGDMNTEAFF
TGTGCCAGCACAGGGGATATGAACACTGAAGCTTTCTTT
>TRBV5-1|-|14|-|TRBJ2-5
CASSLKDGIETQYF
TGCGCCAGCAGCTTGAAAGATGGAATAGAGACCCAGTACTTC
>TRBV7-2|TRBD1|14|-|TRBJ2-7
CASSSGGQNYEQYF
TGTGCCAGCAGCTCAGGGGGCCAGAACTACGAGCAGTACTTC
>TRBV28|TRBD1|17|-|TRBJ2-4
CASSPGTGGKGKNIQYF
TGTGCCAGCAGCCCCGGGACAGGGGGCAAGGGCAAAAACATTCAGTACTTC
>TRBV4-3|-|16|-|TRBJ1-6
CASSQETSSYNSPLHF
TGCGCCAGCAGCCAAGAAACGAGCTCCTATAATTCACCCCTCCACTTT
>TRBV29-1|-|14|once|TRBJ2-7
CSVPKVQVSYEQYF
TGCAGCGTTCCAAAAGTACAGGTCTCCTACGAGCAGTACTTC
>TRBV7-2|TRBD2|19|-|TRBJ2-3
CASSLDGLAGGGGTDTQYF
TGTGCCAGCAGCTTAGATGGACTAGCGGGGGGCGGAGGCACAGATACGCAGTATTTT
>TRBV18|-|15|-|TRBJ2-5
CASSPPGGRRETQYF
TGTGCCAGCTCACCACCCGGGGGTCGTCGAGAGACCCAGTACTTC
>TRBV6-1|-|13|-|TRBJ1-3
CASSEEAGATIYF
TGTGCCAGCAGTGAAGAGGCTGGGGCGACCATATATTTT
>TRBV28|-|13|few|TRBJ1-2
CASSLFLQRGYTF
TGTGCCAGCAGTTTATTCCTCCAGAGAGGCTACACCTTC
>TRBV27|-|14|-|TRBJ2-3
CASSLWGKSDTQYF
TGTGCCAGCAGTTTATGGGGAAAGTCAGATACGCAGTATTTT
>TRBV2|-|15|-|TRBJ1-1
CASRLQVYLGTEAFF
TGTGCCAGCAGGCTACAAGTCTACTTGGGCACTGAAGCTTTCTTT
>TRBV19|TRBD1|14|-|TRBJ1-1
CASSQDRANTEAFF
TGTGCCAGTAGTCAAGACAGGGCGAACACTGAAGCTTTCTTT
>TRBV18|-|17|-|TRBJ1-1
CASSPASSGGLGTEAFF
TGTGCCAGCTCACCGGCCTCATCCGGGGGGCTAGGCACTGAAGCTTTCTTT
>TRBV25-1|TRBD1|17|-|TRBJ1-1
CASSDRAQGVRTTEAFF
TGTGCCAGCAGTGACCGAGCGCAGGGGGTACGAACCACTGAAGCTTTCTTT
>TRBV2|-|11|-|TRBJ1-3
CASSAVDRTYF
TGTGCCAGCAGCGCCGTCGACAGGACTTATTTT
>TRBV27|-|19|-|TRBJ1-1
CASSPIRTGRVAELTEAFF
TGTGCCAGCAGTCCCATCCGGACGGGCAGGGTCGCTGAGCTCACTGAAGCTTTCTTT
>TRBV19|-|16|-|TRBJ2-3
CASSILGTTSTDTQYF
TGTGCCAGTAGTATATTGGGGACGACTAGCACAGATACGCAGTATTTT
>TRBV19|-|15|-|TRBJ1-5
CASSAGGIRNQPQHF
TGTGCCAGTAGTGCCGGAGGGATTCGCAATCAGCCCCAGCATTTT
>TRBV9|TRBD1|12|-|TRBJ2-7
CASSGRQGAQYF
TGTGCCAGCAGCGGACGACAGGGGGCGCAGTACTTC
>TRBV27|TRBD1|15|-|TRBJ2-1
CASSAPDRGYNEQFF
TGTGCCAGCAGTGCCCCGGACAGGGGTTACAATGAGCAGTTCTTC
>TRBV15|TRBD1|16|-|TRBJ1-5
CATSRVTGVRNQPQHF
TGTGCCACCAGCAGAGTTACAGGGGTGCGCAATCAGCCCCAGCATTTT
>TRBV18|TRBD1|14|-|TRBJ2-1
CASSLDRGLNEQFF
TGTGCCAGCTCACTTGACAGGGGCCTAAATGAGCAGTTCTTC
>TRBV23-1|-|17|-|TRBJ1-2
CASSPRERVAPGYGYTF
TGCGCCAGCAGCCCGAGGGAGCGGGTAGCCCCGGGCTATGGCTACACCTTC